This entry lists 22 T cell receptor beta chains sequenced from one sample in a study of siplizumab effects on memory and regulatory T cells. Here immunoSEQ multiplex PCR was the method, and the copy in TCRdb shows in-frame clones only, minus some. This sample has over 95,000 clones, with approximately 92% found just once. Sequences were obtained from non-Treg CD4+ T cells sorted from blood. The receptors shown here come from a human donor in good health.

This chain connects TRBV5-1 to TRBJ2-7; 8 nucleotides agree with TRBD1. CDR1 and CDR2 (germline): SGHRS, YFSETQ. There are 14 residues in the CDR3. V lost 4 bases to trimming and J lost 3 bases; unmatched junction nucleotides: 6. The CDR3 sequence is CASSARGQDYEQYF. The CDR3 DNA reads as TGCGCCAGCAGCGCCCGGGGACAGGACTACGAGCAGTACTTC.

The V and J genes are TRBV7-2 and TRBJ2-1; D remains unclear. Germline CDR1 reads SGHTA; CDR2 reads FQGNSA. V was cut by 4 bases and J by 3 bases, with 1 base left in between. The CDR3 spans 11 residues. CDR3 coding DNA: TGTGCCAGCAGCTACTACAATGAGCAGTTCTTC. It specifies CASSYYNEQFF.

This chain uses TRBV2 with TRBJ2-7; 9 positions match TRBD1. V dropped 0 bases and J dropped 1; count of bases not matched to a gene: 7. Per the germline V gene, CDR1 is SNHLY and CDR2 is FYNNEI. The CDR3 extends over 17 amino acids. CDR3 sequence: CASSEAWGQGPSYEQYF. In nucleotides, the CDR3 is TGTGCCAGCAGTGAAGCTTGGGGACAGGGACCATCCTACGAGCAGTACTTC.

The J gene is TRBJ2-2, the V gene TRBV7-7, with D uncertain. The CDR3 contains 12 residues. V lost 4 bases, J lost 4 bases, and 4 bases lay in between. CDR1 SSHAT and CDR2 FNYEAQ come from the germline V gene (reference sequence). In DNA, the CDR3 is TGTGCCAGCAGCTGGTCCACCGGGGAGCTGTTTTTT. Amino acids: CASSWSTGELFF.

CDR3 DNA sequence: TGTGCCAGCAGCTTAAATGGAGGGCCTGGGACCCAGTACTTC. This gives the protein CASSLNGGPGTQYF. The chain links TRBV7-9 to TRBJ2-5, with a tentative D call TRBD2 (6 bases). CDR1 and CDR2 (germline): SEHNR, FQNEAQ (reference sequence). V lost 2 bases and J 7 bases, leaving 14 bases between the germline ends. The CDR3 is 14 residues long.

The chain's CDR3 is CASSVEGGETQYF. Here the CDR3 DNA reads TGTGCCAGCAGCGTAGAAGGTGGGGAGACCCAGTACTTC. The rearrangement uses TRBV9 and TRBJ2-5; D unresolved. The CDR3 sequence is 13 residues long. CDR1 and CDR2 (germline): SGDLS, YYNGEE. V was cut by 0 bases and J by 5 bases, with 8 bases left in between.

This clone appeared once. V usage is TRBV7-2 and J usage is TRBJ2-2, with D perhaps matching TRBD2 (7 bases). Trimming took off 0 bases at V and 5 bases at J, with 10 bases between the two ends. The CDR3 is 15 amino acids. Germline CDR1 and CDR2: SGHTA and FQGNSA. As DNA, the CDR3 is TGTGCCAGCAGCTTAGCGGGGGGGCGAACCGGGGAGCTGTTTTTT. The encoded protein is CASSLAGGRTGELFF.

The rearrangement joins TRBV7-2 to TRBJ1-2; 10 bases match TRBD1. The CDR3 contains 15 residues. The trim removed 3 bases at V and 4 bases at J, leaving 5 bases unmatched. Germline V gene sequence: CDR1 SGHTA, CDR2 FQGNSA. CDR3 sequence (DNA): TGTGCCAGCAGCTTGGGGGGACAGGGGTTCTATGGCTACACCTTC. This gives the protein CASSLGGQGFYGYTF.

This rearrangement joins TRBV12-5 to TRBJ2-1; D is tentatively TRBD1 or TRBD2 (5 bases each). CDR3 size: 13 residues. The germline CDR1 and CDR2 sequences are LGHNT and FRNRAP. V was shortened by 1 base and J by 7 bases, with 8 bases between the two germline ends. The CDR3 DNA is TGTGCTAGTGGTTTGGGGGGGTTGAATGAGCAGTTCTTC. This encodes CASGLGGLNEQFF. Looking up the rest from reference TRBV12-5 and TRBJ2-1 gives the full variable domain: DARVTQTPRHKVTEMGQEVTMRCQPILGHNTVFWYRQTMMQGLELLAYFRNRAPLDDSGMPKDRFSAEMPDATLATLKIQPSEPRDSAVYFCASGLGGLNEQFFGPGTRLTVL.

The chain couples TRBV28 to TRBJ2-7, with 7 bases fitting TRBD2. This CDR3 is 13 amino acids long. The ends lost 8 bases at V and 5 bases at J; junction bases unmatched: 9. Germline CDR1 reads MDHEN; CDR2 reads SYDVKM. The chain's CDR3 is CASAILAADEQYF. The CDR3 DNA reads TGTGCCAGCGCAATTCTAGCGGCAGACGAGCAGTACTTC.

The rearrangement joins TRBV4-3 to TRBJ2-3; tentatively, D is TRBD2 (6 bases). From germline, CDR1 is LGHNA and CDR2 YSLEER. V lost 0 bases and J lost 0, with 13 bases in between. This CDR3 contains 17 residues. For the CDR3, the DNA is TGCGCCAGCAGCCAAGATATGGGGGGTCCGAGCACAGATACGCAGTATTTT. This translates into CASSQDMGGPSTDTQYF.

The CDR3 here is CASSLASVTDTQYF. The CDR3 DNA reads TGTGCCAGCAGCTTGGCATCGGTCACAGATACGCAGTATTTT. This sequence joins TRBV5-4 and TRBJ2-3; no firm D call. Looked up from germline, CDR1 is SGHNT and CDR2 is YYREEE (reference sequence). V was cut by 0 bases and J by 2 bases, with 7 bases left in between. This CDR3 has 14 amino acids.

This clone was observed once. This rearrangement joins TRBV9 to TRBJ2-1; 11 bases match TRBD2. This CDR3 contains 15 residues. Germline values: CDR1 SGDLS, CDR2 YYNGEE. The V and J ends lost 5 bases and 2 bases, in that order; junction bases with no gene match: 3. In DNA, the CDR3 is TGTGCCAGCAGTTTTAGCGGGGGGGCCTACAATGAGCAGTTCTTC. Translation: CASSFSGGAYNEQFF.

The chain links TRBV7-2 to TRBJ2-3; D gene ambiguous. Germline CDR1 reads SGHTA; CDR2 reads FQGNSA. The CDR3 length is 16 residues. Between the trimmed V and J ends, which lost 4 bases and 5 bases, there was a span of 19 bases. CDR3 DNA: TGTGCCAGCAGCTATAGTGGGAATAGCCAGAGAGATACGCAGTATTTT. Its protein product is CASSYSGNSQRDTQYF. The full variable domain, with the rest looked up from reference TRBV7-2 and TRBJ2-3, is GAGVSQSPSNKVTEKGKDVELRCDPISGHTALYWYRQSLGQGLEFLIYFQGNSAPDKSGLPSDRFSAERTGGSVSTLTIQRTQQEDSAVYLCASSYSGNSQRDTQYFGPGTRLTVL.

The genes are TRBV7-2 and TRBJ2-2; unclear D gene. There are 14 residues in the CDR3. Germline CDR1 and CDR2: SGHTA and FQGNSA. With 3 bases removed from V and 6 bases from J, the gap between germline ends came to 11 bases. In DNA form, the CDR3 reads TGTGCCAGCAGCTTCTTCTCGGCCTCCGGGGAGCTGTTTTTT. Protein: CASSFFSASGELFF.

The rearrangement uses TRBV5-4 and TRBJ2-3; 8 bases map to TRBD2. CDR3 length: 16 amino acids. With 1 base clipped from V and 3 bases from J, the junction kept 7 bases outside the gene matches. Germline loops: CDR1 SGHNT, CDR2 YYREEE (reference sequence). CDR3 bases: TGTGCCAGCAGCTTGATCGGAGCGGGGGTGACAGATACGCAGTATTTT. Encoded protein: CASSLIGAGVTDTQYF.

The count of this clone is one. This chain uses TRBV7-6 with TRBJ2-3; D may be TRBD2 (6 bases). V was clipped by 3 bases and J by 2 bases, with 15 bases between them. The length of the CDR3 is 16 residues. Germline V gene data show CDR1 as SGHVS and CDR2 as FNYEAQ. The DNA for the CDR3 is TGTGCCAGCAGCTTCCCCCTCTGGGGGGTCACAGATACGCAGTATTTT. Translated: CASSFPLWGVTDTQYF.

This chain connects TRBV7-7 to TRBJ1-1; possible D gene TRBD1, 5 bases. The CDR3 extends over 17 amino acids. Per the germline V gene, CDR1 is SSHAT and CDR2 is FNYEAQ (reference sequence). V was trimmed by 4 bases and J by 3 bases, leaving 21 bases between them. CDR3 sequence (DNA): TGTGCCAGCAGCTCCAGAATGAAACAGGAGAAGTACACTGAAGCTTTCTTT. Translation gives CASSSRMKQEKYTEAFF.

The chain employs TRBV19 and TRBJ1-2; D call uncertain. V was cut by 3 bases and J by 6 bases, with 11 bases left in between. Germline V gene lookup returns CDR1 LNHDA and CDR2 SQIVND (reference sequence). This CDR3 comprises 13 residues. The CDR3 sequence is CASSIRVNDGYTF. DNA of the CDR3: TGTGCCAGTAGTATTCGGGTCAACGATGGCTACACCTTC.

V is TRBV19 and J is TRBJ2-2; no clear D gene. Trimming removed 1 base from V and 5 bases from J, with 14 bases in between. The length of the CDR3 is 16 residues. Germline values: CDR1 LNHDA, CDR2 SQIVND (reference sequence). Written as DNA, the CDR3 is TGTGCCAGTAGTATAGCTCAGACTCACGGGACCGGGGAGCTGTTTTTT. Residues: CASSIAQTHGTGELFF.

The chain recombines TRBV7-9 with TRBJ2-7; 8 bases align to TRBD1. Germline trimming cut 5 bases from V and 5 bases from J; bases unmatched to any gene: 8. This CDR3 region has 14 residues. Germline V CDR1 and CDR2: SEHNR, FQNEAQ (reference sequence). Here the CDR3 reads CASSRDRTLDEQYF. As DNA, the CDR3 is TGTGCCAGCAGCCGGGACAGGACCCTCGACGAGCAGTACTTC.

J is TRBJ1-5 and V is TRBV12-2. TRBV12-2 is classified as a pseudogene. The CDR3 covers 12 residues. This CDR3 reads CYRAQSNQPQHF. As DNA, the CDR3 is TGTTATAGGGCACAGAGCAATCAGCCCCAGCATTTT.